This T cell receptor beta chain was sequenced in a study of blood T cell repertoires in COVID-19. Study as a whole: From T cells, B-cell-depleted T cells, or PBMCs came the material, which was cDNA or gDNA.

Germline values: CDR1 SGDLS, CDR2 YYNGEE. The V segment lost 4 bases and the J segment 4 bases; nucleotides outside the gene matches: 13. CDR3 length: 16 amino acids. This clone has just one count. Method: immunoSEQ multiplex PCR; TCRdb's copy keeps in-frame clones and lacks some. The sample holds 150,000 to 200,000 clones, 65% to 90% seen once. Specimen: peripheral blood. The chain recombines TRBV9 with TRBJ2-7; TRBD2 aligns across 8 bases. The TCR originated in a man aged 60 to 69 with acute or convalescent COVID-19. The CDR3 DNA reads TGTGCCAGCAGCCCCCGCGGGCGGGAGGTCTCTTACGAGCAGTACTTC. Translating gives CASSPRGREVSYEQYF.